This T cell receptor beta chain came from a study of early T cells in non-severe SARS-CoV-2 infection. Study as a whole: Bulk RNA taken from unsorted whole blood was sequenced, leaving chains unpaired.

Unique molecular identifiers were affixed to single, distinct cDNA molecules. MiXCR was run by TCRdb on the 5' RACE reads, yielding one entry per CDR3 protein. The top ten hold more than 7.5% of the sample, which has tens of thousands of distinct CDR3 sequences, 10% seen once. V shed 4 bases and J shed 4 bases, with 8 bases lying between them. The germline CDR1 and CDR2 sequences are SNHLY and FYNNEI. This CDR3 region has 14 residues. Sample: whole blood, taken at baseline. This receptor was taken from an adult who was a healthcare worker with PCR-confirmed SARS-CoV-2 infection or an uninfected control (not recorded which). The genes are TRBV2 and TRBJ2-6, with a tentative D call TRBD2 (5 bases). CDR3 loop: CASSAEAGANVLTF. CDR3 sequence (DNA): TGTGCCAGCAGTGCGGAGGCCGGGGCCAACGTCCTGACTTTC.